This T cell receptor (beta chain) was retrieved from a study of TIL therapy for anti-PD-1-resistant metastatic lung cancer. For the study at large: Tumors were harvested before any PD-1/PD-L1 blockade.

The libraries were made with immunoSEQ v3. The protocol was immunoSEQ multiplex PCR, while the TCRdb copy is restricted to in-frame clones and leaves out a portion. The sample lists 16,000 or so clones, about 68% seen once, with about 35% in the top ten. V trimming: 2 bases; J trimming: 2 bases; junction bases outside the gene matches: 2. There are 14 residues in the CDR3. Germline CDR1 and CDR2: SEHNR and FQNEAQ (reference sequence). Noted time point: pre-treatment sample, taken before nivolumab and TIL therapy. The receptor's source is a person aged 25-80 years with non-small cell lung cancer. This chain joins TRBV7-9 and TRBJ2-7; 8 bases map to TRBD2. The input for sequencing was blood, taken at baseline. CDR3 sequence (DNA): TGTGCCAGCAGCTTACAGCGGGGGACCTACGAGCAGTACTTC. It translates to CASSLQRGTYEQYF.